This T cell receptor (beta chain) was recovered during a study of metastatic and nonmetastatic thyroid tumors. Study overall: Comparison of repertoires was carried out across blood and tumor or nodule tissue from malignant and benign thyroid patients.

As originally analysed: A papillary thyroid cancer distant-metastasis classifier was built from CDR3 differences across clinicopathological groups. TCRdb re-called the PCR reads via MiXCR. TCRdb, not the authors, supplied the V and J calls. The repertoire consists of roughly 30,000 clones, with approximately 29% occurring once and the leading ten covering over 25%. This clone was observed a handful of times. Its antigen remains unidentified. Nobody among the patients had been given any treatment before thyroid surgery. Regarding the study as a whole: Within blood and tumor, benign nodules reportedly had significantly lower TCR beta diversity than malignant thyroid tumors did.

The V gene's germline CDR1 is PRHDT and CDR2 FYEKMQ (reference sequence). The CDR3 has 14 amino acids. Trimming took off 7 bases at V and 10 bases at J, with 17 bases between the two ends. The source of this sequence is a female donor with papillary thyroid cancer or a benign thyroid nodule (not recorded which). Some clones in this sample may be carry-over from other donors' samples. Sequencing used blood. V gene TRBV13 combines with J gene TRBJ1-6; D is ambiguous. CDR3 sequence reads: CASTIKAAGSPLHF. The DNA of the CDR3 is TGTGCCAGCACCATCAAGGCGGCTGGCTCACCCCTCCACTTT.